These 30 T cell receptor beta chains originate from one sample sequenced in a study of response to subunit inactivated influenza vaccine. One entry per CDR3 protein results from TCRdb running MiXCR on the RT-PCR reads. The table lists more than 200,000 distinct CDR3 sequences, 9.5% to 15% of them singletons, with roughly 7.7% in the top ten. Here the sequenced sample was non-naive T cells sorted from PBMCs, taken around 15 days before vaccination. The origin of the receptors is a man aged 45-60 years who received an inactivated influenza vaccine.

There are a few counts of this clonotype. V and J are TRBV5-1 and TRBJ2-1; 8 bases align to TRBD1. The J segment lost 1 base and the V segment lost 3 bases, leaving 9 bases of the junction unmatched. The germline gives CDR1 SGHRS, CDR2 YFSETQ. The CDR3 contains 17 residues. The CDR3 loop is CASSSLRTGGSYNEQFF. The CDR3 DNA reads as TGCGCCAGCAGCTCCCTAAGAACAGGGGGGTCCTACAATGAGCAGTTCTTC.

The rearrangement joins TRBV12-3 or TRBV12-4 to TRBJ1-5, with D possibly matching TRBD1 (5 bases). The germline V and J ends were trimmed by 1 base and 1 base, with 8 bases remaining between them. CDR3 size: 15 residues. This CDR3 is CASSLGRASNQPQHF. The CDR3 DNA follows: TGTGCCAGCAGTTTAGGCAGGGCAAGCAATCAGCCCCAGCATTTT.

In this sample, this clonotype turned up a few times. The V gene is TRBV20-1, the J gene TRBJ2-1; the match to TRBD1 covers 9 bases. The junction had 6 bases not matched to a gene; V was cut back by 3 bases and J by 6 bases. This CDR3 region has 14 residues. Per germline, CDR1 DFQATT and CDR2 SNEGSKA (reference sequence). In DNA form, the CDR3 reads TGCAGTGCTAGTAACAGGGGGCTGGTCAATGAGCAGTTCTTC. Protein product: CSASNRGLVNEQFF.

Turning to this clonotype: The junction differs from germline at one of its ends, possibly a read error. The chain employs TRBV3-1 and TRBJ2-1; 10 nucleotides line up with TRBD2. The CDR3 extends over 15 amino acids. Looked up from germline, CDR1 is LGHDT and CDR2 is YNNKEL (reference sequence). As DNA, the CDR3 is TGTGCCAGCAGCCGCGCTAGCGGGAGAGGGAATGAGCGGTTCTTC. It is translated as CASSRASGRGNERFF.

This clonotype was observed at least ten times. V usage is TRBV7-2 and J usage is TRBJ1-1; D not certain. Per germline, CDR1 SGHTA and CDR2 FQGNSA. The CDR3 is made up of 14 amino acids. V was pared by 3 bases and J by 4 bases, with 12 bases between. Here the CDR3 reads CASSFTRVGTEAFF. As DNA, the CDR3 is TGTGCCAGCAGCTTTACAAGGGTAGGCACTGAAGCTTTCTTT.

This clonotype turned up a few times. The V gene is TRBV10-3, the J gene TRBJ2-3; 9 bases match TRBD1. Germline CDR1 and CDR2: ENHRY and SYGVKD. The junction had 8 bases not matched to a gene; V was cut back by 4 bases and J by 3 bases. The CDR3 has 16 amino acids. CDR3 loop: CAISAGTGRGTDTQYF. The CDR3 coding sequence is TGTGCCATCAGTGCCGGGACAGGGCGGGGAACAGATACGCAGTATTTT.

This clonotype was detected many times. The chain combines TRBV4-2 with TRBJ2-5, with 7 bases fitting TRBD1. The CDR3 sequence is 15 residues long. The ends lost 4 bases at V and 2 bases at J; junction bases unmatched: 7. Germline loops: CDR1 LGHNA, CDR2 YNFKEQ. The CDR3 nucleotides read TGTGCCAGCAGCCGAGGGGGACAGCCACAAGAGACCCAGTACTTC. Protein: CASSRGGQPQETQYF.

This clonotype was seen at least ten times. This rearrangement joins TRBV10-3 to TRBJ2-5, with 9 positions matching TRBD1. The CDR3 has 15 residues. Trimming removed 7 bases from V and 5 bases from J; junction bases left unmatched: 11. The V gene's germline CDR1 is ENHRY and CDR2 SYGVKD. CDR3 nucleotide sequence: TGTGCCATCAACATGAAACAGGGGGCTAGGGAGACCCAGTACTTC. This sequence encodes CAINMKQGARETQYF.

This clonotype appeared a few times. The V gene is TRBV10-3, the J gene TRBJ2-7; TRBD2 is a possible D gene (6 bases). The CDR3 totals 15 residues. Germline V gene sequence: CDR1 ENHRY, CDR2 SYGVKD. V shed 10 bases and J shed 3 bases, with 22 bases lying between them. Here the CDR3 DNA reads TGTGCCACCCGCGGGGCGGGACTCGACCTCTACGAGCAGTACTTC. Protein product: CATRGAGLDLYEQYF.

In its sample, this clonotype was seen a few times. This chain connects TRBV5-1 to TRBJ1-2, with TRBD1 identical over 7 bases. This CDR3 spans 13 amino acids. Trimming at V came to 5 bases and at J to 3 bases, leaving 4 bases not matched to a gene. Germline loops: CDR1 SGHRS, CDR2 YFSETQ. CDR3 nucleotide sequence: TGCGCCAGCAGGACAGGGCGGGACTATGGCTACACCTTC. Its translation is CASRTGRDYGYTF.

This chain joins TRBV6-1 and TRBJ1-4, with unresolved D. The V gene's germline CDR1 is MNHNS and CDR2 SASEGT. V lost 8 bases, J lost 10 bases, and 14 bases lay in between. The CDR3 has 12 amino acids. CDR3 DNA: TGTGCCAGCGGCCCCATCGATGGAAAACTGTTTTTT. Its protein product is CASGPIDGKLFF.

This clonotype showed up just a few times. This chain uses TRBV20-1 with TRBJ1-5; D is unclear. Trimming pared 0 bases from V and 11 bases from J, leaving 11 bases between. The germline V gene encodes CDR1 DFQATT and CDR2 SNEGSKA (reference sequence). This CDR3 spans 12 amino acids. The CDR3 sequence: CSARDQELAQHF. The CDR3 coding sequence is TGCAGTGCTAGAGATCAGGAGCTGGCCCAGCATTTT.

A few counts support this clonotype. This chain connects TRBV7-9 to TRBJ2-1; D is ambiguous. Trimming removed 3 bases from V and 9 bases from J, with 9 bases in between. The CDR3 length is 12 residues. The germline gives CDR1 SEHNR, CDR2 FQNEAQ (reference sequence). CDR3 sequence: CASSFSLGEQFF. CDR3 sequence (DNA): TGTGCCAGCAGCTTTAGCTTAGGTGAGCAGTTCTTC. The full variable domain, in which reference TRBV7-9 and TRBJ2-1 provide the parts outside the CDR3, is DTGVSQNPRHKITKRGQNVTFRCDPISEHNRLYWYRQTLGQGPEFLTYFQNEAQLEKSRLLSDRFSAERPKGSFSTLEIQRTEQGDSAMYLCASSFSLGEQFFGPGTRLTVL.

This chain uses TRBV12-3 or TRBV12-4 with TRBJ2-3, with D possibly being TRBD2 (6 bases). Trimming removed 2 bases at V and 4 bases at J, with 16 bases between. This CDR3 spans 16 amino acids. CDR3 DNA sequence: TGTGCCAGCAGTTTAACTGGGGGGATGAGGGCAGATACGCAGTATTTT. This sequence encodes CASSLTGGMRADTQYF.

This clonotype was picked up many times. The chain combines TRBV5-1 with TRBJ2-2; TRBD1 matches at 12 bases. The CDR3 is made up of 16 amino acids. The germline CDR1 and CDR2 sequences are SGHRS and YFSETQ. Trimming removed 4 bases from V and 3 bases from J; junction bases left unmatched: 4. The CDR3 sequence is CASSQGTGGYTGELFF. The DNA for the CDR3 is TGCGCCAGCAGCCAGGGGACAGGGGGCTACACCGGGGAGCTGTTTTTT.

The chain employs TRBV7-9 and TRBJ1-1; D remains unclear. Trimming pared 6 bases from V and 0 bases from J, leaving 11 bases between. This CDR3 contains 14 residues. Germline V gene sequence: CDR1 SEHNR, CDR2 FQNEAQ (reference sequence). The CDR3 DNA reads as TGTGCCAGCAGTTTCCGGACGGTGAACACTGAAGCTTTCTTT. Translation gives CASSFRTVNTEAFF.

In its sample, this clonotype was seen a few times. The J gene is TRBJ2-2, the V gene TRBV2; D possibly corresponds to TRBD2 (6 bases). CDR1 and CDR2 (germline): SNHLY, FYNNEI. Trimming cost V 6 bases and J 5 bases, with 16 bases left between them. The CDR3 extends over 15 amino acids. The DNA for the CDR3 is TGTGCCAGCAGAATATTGCTTGGGGGGACCGGGGAGCTGTTTTTT. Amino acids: CASRILLGGTGELFF.

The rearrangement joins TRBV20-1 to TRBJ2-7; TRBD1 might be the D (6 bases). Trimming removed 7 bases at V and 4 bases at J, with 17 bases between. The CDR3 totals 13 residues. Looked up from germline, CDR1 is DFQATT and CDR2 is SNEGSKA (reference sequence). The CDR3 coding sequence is TGCAGTGTAACCCGGGACACATTATACGAGCAGTACTTC. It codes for CSVTRDTLYEQYF.

CDR3 amino acids: CAWSQSTTGSGYTF. The CDR3 coding sequence is TGTGCCTGGAGTCAGTCAACGACAGGGAGTGGCTACACCTTC. The chain uses TRBV30 and TRBJ1-2; 7 bases agree with TRBD1. The CDR3 runs to 14 residues. The V gene's germline CDR1 is GTSNPN and CDR2 SVGIG (reference sequence). Germline trimming cut 2 bases from V and 7 bases from J; bases unmatched to any gene: 10.

CDR3 nucleotide sequence: TGTGCCAGCAGCCTAAATATGGGAACCGGGGGGGGCGGGGAGCTGTTTTTT. It encodes CASSLNMGTGGGGELFF. The chain is built from TRBV12-3 or TRBV12-4 and TRBJ2-2; 8 bases fit TRBD2. The CDR3 extends over 17 amino acids. The V and J ends lost 6 bases and 7 bases, in that order; junction bases with no gene match: 16.

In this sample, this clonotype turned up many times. The CDR3 region is CASSLGGQTYNEQFF. CDR3 nucleotides: TGTGCCAGCAGTTTAGGTGGTCAGACCTACAATGAGCAGTTCTTC. The chain carries TRBV28 and TRBJ2-1; D remains ambiguous. Germline V CDR1 and CDR2: MDHEN, SYDVKM. This CDR3 contains 15 residues. The V gene lost 2 bases and the J gene lost 2 bases, with 10 bases spanning the gap.

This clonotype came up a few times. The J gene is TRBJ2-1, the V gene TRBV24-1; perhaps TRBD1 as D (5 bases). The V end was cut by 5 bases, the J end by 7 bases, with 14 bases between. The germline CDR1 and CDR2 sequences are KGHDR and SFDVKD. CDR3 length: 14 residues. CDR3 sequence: CATSALGKGNEQFF. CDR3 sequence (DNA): TGTGCCACCAGTGCCCTAGGGAAGGGGAATGAGCAGTTCTTC.

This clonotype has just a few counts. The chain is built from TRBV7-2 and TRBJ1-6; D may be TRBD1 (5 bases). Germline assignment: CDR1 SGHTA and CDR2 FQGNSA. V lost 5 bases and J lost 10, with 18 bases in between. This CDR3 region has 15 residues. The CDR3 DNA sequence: TGTGCCAGCAGCCCCGCGGCTAGGGGCCGATCACCCCTCCACTTT. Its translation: CASSPAARGRSPLHF.

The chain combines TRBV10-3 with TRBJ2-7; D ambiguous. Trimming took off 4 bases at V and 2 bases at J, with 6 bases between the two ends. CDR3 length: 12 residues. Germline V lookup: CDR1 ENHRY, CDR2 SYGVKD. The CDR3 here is CAISAETYEQYF. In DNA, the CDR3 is TGTGCCATCAGTGCAGAAACCTACGAGCAGTACTTC.

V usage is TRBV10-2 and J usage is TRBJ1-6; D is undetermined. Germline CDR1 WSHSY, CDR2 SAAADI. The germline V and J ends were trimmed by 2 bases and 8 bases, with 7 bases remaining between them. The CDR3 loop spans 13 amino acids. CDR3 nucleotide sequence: TGCGCCAGCAGTGAGGAGTCGTATTCACCCCTCCACTTT. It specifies CASSEESYSPLHF.

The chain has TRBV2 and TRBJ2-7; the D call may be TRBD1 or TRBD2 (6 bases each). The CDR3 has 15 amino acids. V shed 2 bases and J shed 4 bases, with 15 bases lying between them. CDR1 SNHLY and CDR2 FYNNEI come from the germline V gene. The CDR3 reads CASSERGTRVYEQYF. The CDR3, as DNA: TGTGCCAGCAGTGAACGCGGGACAAGGGTTTACGAGCAGTACTTC. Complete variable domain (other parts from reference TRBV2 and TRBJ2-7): EPEVTQTPSHQVTQMGQEVILRCVPISNHLYFYWYRQILGQKVEFLVSFYNNEISEKSEIFDDQFSVERPDGSNFTLKIRSTKLEDSAMYFCASSERGTRVYEQYFGPGTRLTVT.

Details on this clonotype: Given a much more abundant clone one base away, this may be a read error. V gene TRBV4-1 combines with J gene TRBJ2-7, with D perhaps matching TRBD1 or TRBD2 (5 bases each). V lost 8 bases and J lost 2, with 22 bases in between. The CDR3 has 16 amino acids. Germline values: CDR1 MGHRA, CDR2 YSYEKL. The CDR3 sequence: CASGPNRDLGTYEQYF. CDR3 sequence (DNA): TGCGCCAGCGGCCCCAACCGGGACCTGGGGACCTACGAGCAGTACTTC.

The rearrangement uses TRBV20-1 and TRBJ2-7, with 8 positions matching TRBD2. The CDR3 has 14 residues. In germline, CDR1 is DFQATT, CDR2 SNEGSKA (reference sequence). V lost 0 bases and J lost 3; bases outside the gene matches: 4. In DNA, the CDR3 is TGCAGTGCTAGAGATTATGGGACTAGCTACGAGCAGTACTTC. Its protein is CSARDYGTSYEQYF.

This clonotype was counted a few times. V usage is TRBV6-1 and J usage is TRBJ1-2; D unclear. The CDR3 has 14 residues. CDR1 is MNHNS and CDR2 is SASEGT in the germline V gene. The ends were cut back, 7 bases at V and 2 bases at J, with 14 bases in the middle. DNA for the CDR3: TGTGCCAGCAACGACCCGACGCAGAACTATGGCTACACCTTC. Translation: CASNDPTQNYGYTF.

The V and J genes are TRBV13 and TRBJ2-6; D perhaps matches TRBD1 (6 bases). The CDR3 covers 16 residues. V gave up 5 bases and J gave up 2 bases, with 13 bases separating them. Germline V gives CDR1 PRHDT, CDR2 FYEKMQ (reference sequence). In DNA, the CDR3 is TGTGCCAGCAGCACTTTCCGACAGGCTGGGGCCAACGTCCTGACTTTC. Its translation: CASSTFRQAGANVLTF.